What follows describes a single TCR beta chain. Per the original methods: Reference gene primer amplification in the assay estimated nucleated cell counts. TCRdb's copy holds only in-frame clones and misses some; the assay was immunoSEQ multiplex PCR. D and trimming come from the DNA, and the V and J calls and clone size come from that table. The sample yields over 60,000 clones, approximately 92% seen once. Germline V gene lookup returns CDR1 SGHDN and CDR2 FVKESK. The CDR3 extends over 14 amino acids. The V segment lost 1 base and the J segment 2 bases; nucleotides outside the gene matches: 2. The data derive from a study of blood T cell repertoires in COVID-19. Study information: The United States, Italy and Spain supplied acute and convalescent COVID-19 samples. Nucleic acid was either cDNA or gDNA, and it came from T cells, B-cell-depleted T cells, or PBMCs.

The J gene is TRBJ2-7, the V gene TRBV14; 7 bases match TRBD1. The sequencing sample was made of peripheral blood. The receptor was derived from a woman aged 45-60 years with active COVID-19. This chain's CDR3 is CASSQGTGPYEQYF. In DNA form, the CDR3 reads TGTGCCAGCAGCCAAGGGACAGGCCCCTACGAGCAGTACTTC. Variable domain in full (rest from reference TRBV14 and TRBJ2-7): EAGVTQFPSHSVIEKGQTVTLRCDPISGHDNLYWYRRVMGKEIKFLLHFVKESKQDESGMPNNRFLAERTGGTYSTLKVQPAELEDSGVYFCASSQGTGPYEQYFGPGTRLTVT.